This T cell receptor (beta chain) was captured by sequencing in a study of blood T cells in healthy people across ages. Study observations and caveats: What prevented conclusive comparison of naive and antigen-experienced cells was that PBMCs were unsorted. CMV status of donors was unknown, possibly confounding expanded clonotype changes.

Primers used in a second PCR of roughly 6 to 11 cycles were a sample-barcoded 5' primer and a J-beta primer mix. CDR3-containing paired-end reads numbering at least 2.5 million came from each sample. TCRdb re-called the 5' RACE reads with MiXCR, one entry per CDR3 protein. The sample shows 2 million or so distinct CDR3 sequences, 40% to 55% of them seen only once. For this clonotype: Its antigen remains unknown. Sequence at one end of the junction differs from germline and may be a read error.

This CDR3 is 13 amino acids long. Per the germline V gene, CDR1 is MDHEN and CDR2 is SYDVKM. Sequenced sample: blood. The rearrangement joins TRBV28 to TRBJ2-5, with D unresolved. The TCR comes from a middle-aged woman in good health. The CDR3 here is CASRPLDQESQYF. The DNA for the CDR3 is TGTGCCAGCAGACCTTTGGATCAAGAGAGCCAGTACTTC.